A single sample gave rise to the 8 T cell receptor beta chains below, sequenced in a study of T cell responses to AZD1222 COVID-19 vaccine. Produced via immunoSEQ multiplex PCR; TCRdb's table is partial and in-frame only. Here the sample spans 150,000 to 200,000 clones, 85% to 90% being singletons. Material: peripheral blood, obtained on day 0 of AZD1222 vaccination. The receptors derive from an adult in good health.

This chain connects TRBV19 to TRBJ1-5, with TRBD1 identical over 7 bases. J was trimmed by 4 bases and V by 5 bases; bases with no gene match: 11. Germline V gene data show CDR1 as LNHDA and CDR2 as SQIVND (reference sequence). This CDR3 is built from 16 residues. As DNA, the CDR3 is TGTGCCAGTAGTGTTAGATTGGGGACAGAGAATCAGCCCCAGCATTTT. Translating gives CASSVRLGTENQPQHF.

As DNA, the CDR3 is TGTGCCAGCAGCCTCCTTGTAGGGGATTCACCCCTCCACTTT. It specifies CASSLLVGDSPLHF. This chain connects TRBV5-4 to TRBJ1-6, with D maybe TRBD1 (5 bases). V gave up 4 bases and J gave up 8 bases, with 13 bases separating them. This CDR3 is built from 14 residues. Per the germline V gene, CDR1 is SGHNT and CDR2 is YYREEE (reference sequence).

This chain connects TRBV6-5 to TRBJ1-3, with TRBD1 as a possible D gene (5 bases). The CDR3 runs 14 residues. V was trimmed by 6 bases and J by 6 bases, leaving 15 bases between them. Germline loops: CDR1 MNHEY, CDR2 SVGAGI. The CDR3 DNA follows: TGTGCCAGCAGGTCCGGGGCAGTAGAAAACACCATATATTTT. Translating it yields CASRSGAVENTIYF.

This clone was recorded only once. J is TRBJ1-1 and V is TRBV5-5; D is uncertain. Germline assignment: CDR1 SGHKS and CDR2 YYEKEE (reference sequence). Trimming took off 4 bases at V and 3 bases at J, with 16 bases between the two ends. CDR3 length equals 15 residues. For the CDR3, the DNA is TGTGCCAGCAGCCAGGACTGGAAAAGGGACACTGAAGCTTTCTTT. Its translation: CASSQDWKRDTEAFF.

This clone was counted once. The rearrangement links TRBV4-1 to TRBJ2-1; 14 bases are a match to TRBD2. J lost 0 bases, V lost 3 bases, and 7 bases had no gene match. Germline V lookup: CDR1 MGHRA, CDR2 YSYEKL. The CDR3 is 19 amino acids. CDR3 residues: CASSHPGTSGSTSYNEQFF. For the CDR3, the DNA is TGCGCCAGCAGCCATCCTGGGACTAGCGGGAGTACCTCCTACAATGAGCAGTTCTTC.

The chain combines TRBV6-6 with TRBJ2-5, with D perhaps assigned TRBD1 or TRBD2 (6 bases each). CDR3 size: 16 residues. Trimming shortened V by 1 base and J by 2 bases, and 14 bases separated the two germline ends. Looked up from germline, CDR1 is MNHNY and CDR2 is SVGAGI (reference sequence). The CDR3 region is CASSYWGAGLQETQYF. CDR3 DNA: TGTGCCAGCAGTTACTGGGGGGCGGGATTGCAAGAGACCCAGTACTTC.

The sample holds a few counts of this clone. This sequence joins TRBV5-1 and TRBJ2-3; D unresolved. The CDR3 has 13 amino acids. Germline V gives CDR1 SGHRS, CDR2 YFSETQ. The V end was cut by 1 base, the J end by 2 bases, with 5 bases between. CDR3 amino acids: CASSLIPTDTQYF. The CDR3 coding sequence is TGCGCCAGCAGCTTGATTCCCACAGATACGCAGTATTTT.

V is TRBV7-9 and J is TRBJ2-7; D is possibly TRBD2 (5 bases). Germline V gives CDR1 SEHNR, CDR2 FQNEAQ (reference sequence). The CDR3 sequence is 13 residues long. Trimming took 4 bases from V and 11 from J, leaving 18 bases between them. CDR3 in amino acids: CASSSTGINLEYF. The CDR3 DNA follows: TGTGCCAGCAGCTCGACGGGGATCAATCTAGAGTACTTC.